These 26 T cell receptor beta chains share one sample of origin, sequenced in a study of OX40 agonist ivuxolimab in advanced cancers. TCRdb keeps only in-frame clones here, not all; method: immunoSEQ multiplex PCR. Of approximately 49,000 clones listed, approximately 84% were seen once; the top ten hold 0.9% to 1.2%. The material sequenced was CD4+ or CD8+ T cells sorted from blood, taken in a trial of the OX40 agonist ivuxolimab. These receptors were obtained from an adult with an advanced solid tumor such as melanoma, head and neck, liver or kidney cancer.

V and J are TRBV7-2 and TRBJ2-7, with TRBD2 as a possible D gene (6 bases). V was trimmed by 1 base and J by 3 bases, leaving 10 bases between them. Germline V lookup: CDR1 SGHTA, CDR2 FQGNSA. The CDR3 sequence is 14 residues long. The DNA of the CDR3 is TGTGCCAGCAGCTTAGATGCGGGGTACTACGAGCAGTACTTC. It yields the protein CASSLDAGYYEQYF.

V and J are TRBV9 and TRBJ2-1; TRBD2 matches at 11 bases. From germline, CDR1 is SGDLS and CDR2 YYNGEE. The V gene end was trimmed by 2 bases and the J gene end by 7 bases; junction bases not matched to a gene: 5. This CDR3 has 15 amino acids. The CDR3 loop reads CASSVSGRAKNEQFF. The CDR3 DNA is TGTGCCAGCAGCGTTAGCGGGAGGGCCAAGAATGAGCAGTTCTTC.

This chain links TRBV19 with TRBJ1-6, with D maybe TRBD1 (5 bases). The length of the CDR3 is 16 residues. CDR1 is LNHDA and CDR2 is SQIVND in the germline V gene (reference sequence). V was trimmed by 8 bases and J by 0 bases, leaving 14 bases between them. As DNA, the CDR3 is TGTGCCAGTGATAGAAGGGGAGGCTCCTATAATTCACCCCTCCACTTT. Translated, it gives CASDRRGGSYNSPLHF.

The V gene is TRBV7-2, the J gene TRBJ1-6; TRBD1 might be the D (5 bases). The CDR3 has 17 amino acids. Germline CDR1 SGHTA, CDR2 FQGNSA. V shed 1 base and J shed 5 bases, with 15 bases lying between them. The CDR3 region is CASSLDGQGWNNSPLHF. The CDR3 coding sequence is TGTGCCAGCAGCTTAGACGGTCAGGGCTGGAATAATTCACCCCTCCACTTT.

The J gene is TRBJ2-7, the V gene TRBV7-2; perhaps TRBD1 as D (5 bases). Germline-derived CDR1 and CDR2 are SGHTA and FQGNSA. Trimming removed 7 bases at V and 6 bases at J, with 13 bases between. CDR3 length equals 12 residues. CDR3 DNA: TGTGCCAGCACCGGCCGAAGGGGCGAGCAGTACTTC. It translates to CASTGRRGEQYF.

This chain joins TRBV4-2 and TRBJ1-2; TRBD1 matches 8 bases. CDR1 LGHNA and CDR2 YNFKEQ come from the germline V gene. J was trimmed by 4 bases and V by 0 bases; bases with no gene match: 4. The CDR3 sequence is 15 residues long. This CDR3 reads CASSQENRGAYGYTF. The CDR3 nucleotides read TGTGCCAGCAGCCAAGAGAACAGGGGGGCCTATGGCTACACCTTC.

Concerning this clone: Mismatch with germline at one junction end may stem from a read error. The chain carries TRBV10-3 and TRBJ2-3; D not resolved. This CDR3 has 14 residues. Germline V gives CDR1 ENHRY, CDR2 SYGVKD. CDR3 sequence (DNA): TGTGCCATCAGTGAGGGGAAGGGCACAGATACGCTGTATTTT. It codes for CAISEGKGTDTLYF.

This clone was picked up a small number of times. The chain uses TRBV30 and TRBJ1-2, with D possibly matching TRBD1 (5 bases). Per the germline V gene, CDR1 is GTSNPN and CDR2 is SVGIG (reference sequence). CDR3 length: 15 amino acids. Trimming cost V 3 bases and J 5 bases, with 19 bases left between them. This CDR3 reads CAWRPGQGPGYGYTF. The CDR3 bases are TGTGCCTGGAGACCCGGTCAGGGCCCAGGGTATGGCTACACCTTC.

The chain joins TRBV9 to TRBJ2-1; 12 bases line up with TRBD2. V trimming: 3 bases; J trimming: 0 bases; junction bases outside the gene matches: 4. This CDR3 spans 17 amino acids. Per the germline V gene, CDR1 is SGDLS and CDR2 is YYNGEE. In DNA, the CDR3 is TGTGCCAGCAGCGGAGGGACTAGCGGGCTCTCCTACAATGAGCAGTTCTTC. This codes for CASSGGTSGLSYNEQFF.

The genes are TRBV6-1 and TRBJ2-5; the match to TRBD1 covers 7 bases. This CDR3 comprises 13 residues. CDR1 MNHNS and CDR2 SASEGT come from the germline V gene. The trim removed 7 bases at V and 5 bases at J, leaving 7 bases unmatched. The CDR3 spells CASTRDSVETQYF. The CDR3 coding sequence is TGTGCCAGCACCAGGGACAGTGTGGAGACCCAGTACTTC.

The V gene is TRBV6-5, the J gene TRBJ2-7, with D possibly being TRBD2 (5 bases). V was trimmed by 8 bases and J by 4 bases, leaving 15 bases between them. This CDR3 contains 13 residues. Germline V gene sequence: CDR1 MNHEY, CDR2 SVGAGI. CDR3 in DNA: TGTGCCAGCTCAAGAGGGATAAGTTACGAGCAGTACTTC. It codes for CASSRGISYEQYF.

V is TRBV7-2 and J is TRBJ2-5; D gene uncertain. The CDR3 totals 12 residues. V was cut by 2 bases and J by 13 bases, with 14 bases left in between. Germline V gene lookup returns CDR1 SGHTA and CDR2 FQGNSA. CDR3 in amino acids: CASSLNEARLYF. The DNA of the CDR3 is TGTGCCAGCAGCTTAAACGAGGCTAGGCTGTACTTC.

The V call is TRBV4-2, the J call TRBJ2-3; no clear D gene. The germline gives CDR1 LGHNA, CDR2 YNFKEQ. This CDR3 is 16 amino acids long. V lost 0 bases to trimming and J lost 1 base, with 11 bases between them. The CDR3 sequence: CASSQESPPRTDTQYF. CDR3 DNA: TGTGCCAGCAGCCAAGAGAGCCCACCCCGCACAGATACGCAGTATTTT.

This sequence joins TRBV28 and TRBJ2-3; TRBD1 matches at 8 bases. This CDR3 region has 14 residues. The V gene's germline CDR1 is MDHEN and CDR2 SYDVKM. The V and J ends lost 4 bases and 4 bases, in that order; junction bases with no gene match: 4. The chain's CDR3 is CASSSGGWADTQYF. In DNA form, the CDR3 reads TGTGCCAGCAGTTCAGGGGGCTGGGCAGATACGCAGTATTTT.

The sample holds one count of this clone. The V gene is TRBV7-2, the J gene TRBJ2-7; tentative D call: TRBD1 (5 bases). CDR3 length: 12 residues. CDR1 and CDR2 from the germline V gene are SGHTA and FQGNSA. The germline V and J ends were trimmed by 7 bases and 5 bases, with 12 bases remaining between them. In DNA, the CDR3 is TGTGCCAGCACCCCGCAGGGCAACGAGCAGTACTTC. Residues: CASTPQGNEQYF.

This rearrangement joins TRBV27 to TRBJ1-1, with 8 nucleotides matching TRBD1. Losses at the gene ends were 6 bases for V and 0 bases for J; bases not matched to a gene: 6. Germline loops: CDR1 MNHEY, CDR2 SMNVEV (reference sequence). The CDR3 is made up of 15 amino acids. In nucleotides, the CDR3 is TGTGCCAGCAGCCGTAGACAGGGGCTGAACACTGAAGCTTTCTTT. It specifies CASSRRQGLNTEAFF.

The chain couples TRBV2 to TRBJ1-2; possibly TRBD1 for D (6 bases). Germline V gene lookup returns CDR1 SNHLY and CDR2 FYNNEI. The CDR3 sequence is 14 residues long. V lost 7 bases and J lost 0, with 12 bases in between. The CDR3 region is CASTYGQSNYGYTF. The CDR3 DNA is TGTGCCAGCACCTACGGACAGTCTAACTATGGCTACACCTTC. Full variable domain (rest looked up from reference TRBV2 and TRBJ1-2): EPEVTQTPSHQVTQMGQEVILRCVPISNHLYFYWYRQILGQKVEFLVSFYNNEISEKSEIFDDQFSVERPDGSNFTLKIRSTKLEDSAMYFCASTYGQSNYGYTFGSGTRLTVV.

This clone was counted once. The CDR3 coding sequence is TGTGCCAGCAGTTCGACCGGGACCACCGGGGAGCTGTTTTTT. Its protein is CASSSTGTTGELFF. V usage is TRBV2 and J usage is TRBJ2-2; the D gene could be TRBD1 or TRBD2 (5 bases each). CDR3 length equals 14 residues. The ends were cut back, 5 bases at V and 4 bases at J, with 11 bases in the middle. Germline V CDR1 and CDR2: SNHLY, FYNNEI.

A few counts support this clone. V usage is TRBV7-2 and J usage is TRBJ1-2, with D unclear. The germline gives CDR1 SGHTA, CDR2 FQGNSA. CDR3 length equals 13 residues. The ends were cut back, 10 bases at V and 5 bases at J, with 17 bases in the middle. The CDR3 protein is CATQPVSYYGYTF. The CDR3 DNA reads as TGTGCCACTCAGCCAGTCTCTTATTATGGCTACACCTTC.

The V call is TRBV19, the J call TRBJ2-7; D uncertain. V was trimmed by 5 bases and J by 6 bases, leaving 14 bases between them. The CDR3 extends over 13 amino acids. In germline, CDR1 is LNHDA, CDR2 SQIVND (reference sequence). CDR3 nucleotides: TGTGCCAGTAGTCTCCCTCCCCCTTCCGAGCAGTACTTC. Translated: CASSLPPPSEQYF.

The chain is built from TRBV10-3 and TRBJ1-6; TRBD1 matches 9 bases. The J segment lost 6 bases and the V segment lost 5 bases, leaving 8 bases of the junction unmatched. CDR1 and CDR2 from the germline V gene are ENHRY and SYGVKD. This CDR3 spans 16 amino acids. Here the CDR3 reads CAISRRQGEGNSPLHF. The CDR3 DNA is TGTGCCATCAGTAGGAGACAGGGGGAAGGTAATTCACCCCTCCACTTT.

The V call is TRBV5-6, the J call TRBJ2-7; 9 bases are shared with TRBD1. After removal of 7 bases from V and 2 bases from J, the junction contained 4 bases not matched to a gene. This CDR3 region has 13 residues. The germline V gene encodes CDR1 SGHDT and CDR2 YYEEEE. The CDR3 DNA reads TGTGCCAGCCAGGGACAGGGTACCTACGAGCAGTACTTC. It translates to CASQGQGTYEQYF.

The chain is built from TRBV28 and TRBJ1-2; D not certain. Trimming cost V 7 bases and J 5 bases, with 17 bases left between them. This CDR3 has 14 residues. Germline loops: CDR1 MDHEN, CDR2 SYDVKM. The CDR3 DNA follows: TGTGCCAGCATCCCATCACGTGGGCGATATGGCTACACCTTC. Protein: CASIPSRGRYGYTF.

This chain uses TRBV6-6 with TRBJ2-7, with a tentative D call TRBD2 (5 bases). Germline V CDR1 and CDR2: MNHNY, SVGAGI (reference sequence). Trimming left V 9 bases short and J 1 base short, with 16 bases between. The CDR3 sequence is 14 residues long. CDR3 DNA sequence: TGTGCCAGTGATCCTAGGACTGGGTCCTACGAGCAGTACTTC. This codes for CASDPRTGSYEQYF.

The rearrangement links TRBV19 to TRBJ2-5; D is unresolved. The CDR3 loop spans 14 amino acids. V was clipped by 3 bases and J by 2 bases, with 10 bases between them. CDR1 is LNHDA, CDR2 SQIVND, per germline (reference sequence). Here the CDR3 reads CASSIFAEQETQYF. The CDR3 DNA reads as TGTGCCAGTAGTATCTTTGCCGAACAAGAGACCCAGTACTTC.

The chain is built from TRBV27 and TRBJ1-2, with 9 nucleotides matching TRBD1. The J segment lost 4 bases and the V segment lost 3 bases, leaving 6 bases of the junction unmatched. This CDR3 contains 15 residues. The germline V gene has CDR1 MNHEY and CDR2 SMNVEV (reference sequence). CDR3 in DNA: TGTGCCAGCAGTTTTGGGGGACAGGGCCTCTATGGCTACACCTTC. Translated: CASSFGGQGLYGYTF.